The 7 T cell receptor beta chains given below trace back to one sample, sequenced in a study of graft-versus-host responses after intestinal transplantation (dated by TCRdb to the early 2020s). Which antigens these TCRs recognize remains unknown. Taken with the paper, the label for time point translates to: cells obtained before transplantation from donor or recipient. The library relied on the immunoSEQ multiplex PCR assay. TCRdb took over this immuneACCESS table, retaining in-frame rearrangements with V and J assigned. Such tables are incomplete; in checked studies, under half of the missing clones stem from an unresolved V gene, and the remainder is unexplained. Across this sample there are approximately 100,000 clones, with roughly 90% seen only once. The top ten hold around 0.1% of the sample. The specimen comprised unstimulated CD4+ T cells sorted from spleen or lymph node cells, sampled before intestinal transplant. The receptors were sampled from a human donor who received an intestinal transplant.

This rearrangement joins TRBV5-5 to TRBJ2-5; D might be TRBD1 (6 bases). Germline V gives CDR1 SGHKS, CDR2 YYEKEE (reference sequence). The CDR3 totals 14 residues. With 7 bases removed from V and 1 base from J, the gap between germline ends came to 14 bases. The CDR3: CASGGRDLQETQYF. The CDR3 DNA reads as TGTGCCAGCGGGGGCAGGGACCTCCAAGAGACCCAGTACTTC.

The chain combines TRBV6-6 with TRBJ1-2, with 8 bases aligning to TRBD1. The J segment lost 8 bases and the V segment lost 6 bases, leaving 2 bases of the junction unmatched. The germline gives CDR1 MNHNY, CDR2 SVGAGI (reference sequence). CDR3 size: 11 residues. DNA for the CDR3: TGTGCCAGCAGCGGACAGGGCGGCTACACCTTC. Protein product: CASSGQGGYTF.

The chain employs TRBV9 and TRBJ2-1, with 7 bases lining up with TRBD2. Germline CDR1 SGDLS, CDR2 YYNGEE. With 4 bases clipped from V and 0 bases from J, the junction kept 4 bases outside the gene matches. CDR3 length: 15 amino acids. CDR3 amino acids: CASSQGLTSYNEQFF. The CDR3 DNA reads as TGTGCCAGCAGCCAGGGACTAACCTCCTACAATGAGCAGTTCTTC.

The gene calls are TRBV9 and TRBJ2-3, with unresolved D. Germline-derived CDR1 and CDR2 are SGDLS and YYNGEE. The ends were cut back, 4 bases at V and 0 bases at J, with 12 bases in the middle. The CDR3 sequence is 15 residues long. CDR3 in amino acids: CASSPPTPSTDTQYF. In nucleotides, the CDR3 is TGTGCCAGCAGCCCGCCTACCCCTAGCACAGATACGCAGTATTTT.

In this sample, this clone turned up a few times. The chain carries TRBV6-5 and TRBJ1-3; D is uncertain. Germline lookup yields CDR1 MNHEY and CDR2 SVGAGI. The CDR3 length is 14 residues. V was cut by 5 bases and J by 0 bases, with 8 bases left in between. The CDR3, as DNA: TGTGCCAGCAGTCCCGGTCTCTCTGGAAACACCATATATTTT. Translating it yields CASSPGLSGNTIYF.

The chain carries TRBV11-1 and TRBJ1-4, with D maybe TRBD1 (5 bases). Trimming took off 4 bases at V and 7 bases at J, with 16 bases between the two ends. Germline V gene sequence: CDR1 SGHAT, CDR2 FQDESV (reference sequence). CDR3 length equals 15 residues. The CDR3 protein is CASSSRAPGGEKLFF. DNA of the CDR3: TGTGCCAGCAGCTCGAGGGCCCCCGGGGGTGAAAAACTGTTTTTT.

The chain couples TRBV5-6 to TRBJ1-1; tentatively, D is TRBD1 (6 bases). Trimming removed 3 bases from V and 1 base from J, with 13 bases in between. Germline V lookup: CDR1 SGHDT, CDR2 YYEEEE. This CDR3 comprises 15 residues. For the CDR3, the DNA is TGTGCCAGCAGCTCCCCACCACAGGGGAACACTGAAGCTTTCTTT. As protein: CASSSPPQGNTEAFF.